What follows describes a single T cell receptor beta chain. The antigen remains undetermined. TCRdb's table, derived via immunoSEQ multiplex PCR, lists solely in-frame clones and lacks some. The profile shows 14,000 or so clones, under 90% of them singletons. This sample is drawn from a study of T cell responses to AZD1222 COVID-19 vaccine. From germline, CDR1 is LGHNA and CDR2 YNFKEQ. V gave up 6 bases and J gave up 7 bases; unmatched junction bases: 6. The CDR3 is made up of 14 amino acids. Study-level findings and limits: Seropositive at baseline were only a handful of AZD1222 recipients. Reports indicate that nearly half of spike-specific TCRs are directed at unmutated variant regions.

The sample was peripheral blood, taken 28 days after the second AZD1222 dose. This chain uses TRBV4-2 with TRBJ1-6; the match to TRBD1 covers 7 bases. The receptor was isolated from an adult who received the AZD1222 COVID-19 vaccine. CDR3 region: CASSPPGQNSPLHF. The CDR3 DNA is TGTGCCAGCAGTCCTCCGGGACAGAATTCACCCCTCCACTTT.